This T cell receptor beta chain was documented in a study of blood T cell repertoires in COVID-19. CDR1 is LNHDA and CDR2 is SQIVND in the germline V gene (reference sequence). The CDR3 sequence is 13 residues long. V dropped 6 bases and J dropped 0 bases, with 8 bases sitting between them. Assay: immunoSEQ multiplex PCR; the TCRdb copy retains only in-frame clones and omits some. The sample lists 280,000 or so clones, approximately 85% occurring once. This clone was seen just once. V is TRBV19 and J is TRBJ1-1; no clear D gene. Sequences were obtained from PBMCs or T cells enriched from blood (not recorded which). The TCR was taken from a man aged 25-40 years who had recovered from COVID-19. The CDR3 DNA reads TGTGCCAGTAGCCCCTATGTGAACACTGAAGCTTTCTTT. It is translated as CASSPYVNTEAFF.